These 18 T cell receptor beta chains originate from one sample sequenced in a study of human T cells and chemical hapten exposure. Indicated time point: patch test 3, about 24 weeks after DPC sensitization. Documented treatment: therapeutic diphenylcyclopropenone sensitization with weekly scalp DPC. TCRdb reprocessed the RACE reads with MiXCR, giving one entry per CDR3 protein. The table lists around 70,000 distinct CDR3 sequences, more than 9.5% of them singletons. The input for sequencing was whole blood, taken in connection with sensitization to the hapten diphenylcyclopropenone (DPC). All receptors come from a woman aged 45-65 years with alopecia areata. Some clones in this sample may be carry-over from other donors' samples.

This clonotype was found many times. J is TRBJ2-2 and V is TRBV9; D is unclear. Trimming stripped 0 bases from V and 7 bases from J, with 7 bases between. The CDR3 length is 13 residues. Germline-derived CDR1 and CDR2 are SGDLS and YYNGEE. CDR3 sequence: CASSVDFNGELFF. For the CDR3, the DNA is TGTGCCAGCAGCGTAGACTTTAACGGGGAGCTGTTTTTT.

This clonotype appeared a few times. This chain joins TRBV7-2 and TRBJ1-5; TRBD1 is a possible D gene (6 bases). The V and J ends lost 3 bases and 5 bases respectively, with 8 bases between them. This CDR3 comprises 13 residues. Germline loops: CDR1 SGHTA, CDR2 FQGNSA. CDR3 bases: TGTGCCAGCAGCTTGACAGGCTATCAGCCCCAGCATTTT. The encoded protein is CASSLTGYQPQHF.

This clonotype has at least ten counts. The V gene is TRBV20-1, the J gene TRBJ1-2, with TRBD1 identical over 7 bases. Trimming cost V 2 bases and J 4 bases; bases outside gene matches: 16. Germline CDR1 reads DFQATT; CDR2 reads SNEGSKA (reference sequence). This CDR3 contains 17 residues. In nucleotides, the CDR3 is TGCAGTGCTAGAATTTGGGACAGTGAGGGGAAGGCCTATGGCTACACCTTC. It yields the protein CSARIWDSEGKAYGYTF.

This rearrangement joins TRBV29-1 to TRBJ1-1; tentative D call: TRBD1 (5 bases). The CDR3 loop spans 13 amino acids. Germline assignment: CDR1 SQVTM and CDR2 ANQGSEA. V was trimmed by 6 bases and J by 4 bases, leaving 15 bases between them. CDR3 nucleotide sequence: TGCAGCGTGACCTATGAAAGGGGCACTGAAGCTTTCTTT. Protein product: CSVTYERGTEAFF. Based on the CDR3 plus reference TRBV29-1 and TRBJ1-1, the full variable domain is SAVISQKPSRDICQRGTSLTIQCQVDSQVTMMFWYRQQPGQSLTLIATANQGSEATYESGFVIDKFPISRPNLTFSTLTVSNMSPEDSSIYLCSVTYERGTEAFFGQGTRLTVV.

This clonotype has ten or more counts. The V gene is TRBV4-1, the J gene TRBJ2-7; 12 bases agree with TRBD1. Germline CDR1 MGHRA, CDR2 YSYEKL. The length of the CDR3 is 15 residues. V was pared by 4 bases and J by 6 bases, with 7 bases of the junction left unmatched. The CDR3 sequence is CASSLTGTGGAEQYF. CDR3 DNA: TGCGCCAGCAGCCTAACTGGGACAGGGGGCGCCGAGCAGTACTTC.

This clonotype has a count of ten or more. This chain uses TRBV4-3 with TRBJ2-5; 9 positions match TRBD2. The germline V gene has CDR1 LGHNA and CDR2 YSLEER. Losses at the gene ends were 0 bases for V and 1 base for J; bases not matched to a gene: 9. The CDR3 runs 18 residues. The CDR3 sequence: CASSQDLTRGGLQETQYF. The CDR3 region has the DNA TGCGCCAGCAGCCAAGATCTTACGCGGGGGGGCCTCCAAGAGACCCAGTACTTC.

This chain connects TRBV18 to TRBJ2-5; D is perhaps TRBD1 (5 bases). There are 13 residues in the CDR3. The V end lost 3 bases, the J end lost 5 bases, and 10 bases lay between the germline ends. The germline gives CDR1 KGHSH, CDR2 LQKENI. In DNA form, the CDR3 reads TGTGCCAGCTCACCGGGGCAAATGGAGACCCAGTACTTC. Its protein is CASSPGQMETQYF.

This clonotype was seen only a few times. The rearrangement joins TRBV7-3 to TRBJ2-3, with 8 positions matching TRBD1. V lost 8 bases and J lost 4; bases outside the gene matches: 5. The CDR3 has 13 amino acids. Germline CDR1 is SGHTA and CDR2 is FQGTGA. CDR3 bases: TGTGCCAGCGCGGGACAGGCCCCAGATACGCAGTATTTT. It encodes CASAGQAPDTQYF. The whole variable domain, filled in from reference TRBV7-3 and TRBJ2-3, reads GAGVSQTPSNKVTEKGKYVELRCDPISGHTALYWYRQSLGQGPEFLIYFQGTGAADDSGLPNDRFFAVRPEGSVSTLKIQRTERGDSAVYLCASAGQAPDTQYFGPGTRLTVL.

J is TRBJ2-5 and V is TRBV2, with 7 bases lining up with TRBD2. There are 14 residues in the CDR3. The trim removed 5 bases at V and 1 base at J, leaving 4 bases unmatched. Germline V gene data show CDR1 as SNHLY and CDR2 as FYNNEI. CDR3 sequence reads: CASSSRTSQETQYF. The DNA of the CDR3 is TGTGCCAGCAGTTCCCGGACTAGCCAAGAGACCCAGTACTTC.

This clonotype was picked up many times. This chain links TRBV19 with TRBJ2-5, with D unresolved. There are 14 residues in the CDR3. Germline-derived CDR1 and CDR2 are LNHDA and SQIVND (reference sequence). V lost 4 bases and J lost 5, with 14 bases in between. The CDR3 sequence: CASSTVTALETQYF. The CDR3 bases are TGTGCCAGTAGTACAGTGACGGCTTTGGAGACCCAGTACTTC. Full variable domain (remainder filled in from reference TRBV19 and TRBJ2-5): DGGITQSPKYLFRKEGQNVTLSCEQNLNHDAMYWYRQDPGQGLRLIYYSQIVNDFQKGDIAEGYSVSREKKESFPLTVTSAQKNPTAFYLCASSTVTALETQYFGPGTRLLVL.

The rearrangement uses TRBV28 and TRBJ2-1; 10 bases align to TRBD2. After removal of 6 bases from V and 5 bases from J, the junction contained 4 bases not matched to a gene. CDR1 and CDR2 (germline): MDHEN, SYDVKM. This CDR3 contains 14 residues. The chain's CDR3 is CASRSGGEDNEQFF. The CDR3 DNA is TGTGCCAGCAGGAGCGGGGGGGAGGACAATGAGCAGTTCTTC.

There are many counts of this clonotype. V usage is TRBV7-6 and J usage is TRBJ2-3, with D perhaps matching TRBD1 or TRBD2 (5 bases each). The CDR3 is made up of 15 amino acids. Germline V gene sequence: CDR1 SGHVS, CDR2 FNYEAQ. V lost 3 bases, J lost 2 bases, and 12 bases lay in between. CDR3 in amino acids: CASSLSGTYTDTQYF. The CDR3 DNA reads TGTGCCAGCAGCTTGTCCGGGACCTACACAGATACGCAGTATTTT.

This clonotype was observed a handful of times. V and J are TRBV12-5 and TRBJ2-1, with unresolved D. V lost 6 bases to trimming and J lost 7 bases, with 7 bases between them. Germline V gives CDR1 LGHNT, CDR2 FRNRAP. The CDR3 length is 11 residues. CDR3 coding DNA: TGTGCTAGTGGCCCCAATAATGAGCAGTTCTTC. It is translated as CASGPNNEQFF.

This clonotype was detected ten times or more. The chain recombines TRBV6-5 with TRBJ1-6, with TRBD1 matching over 7 bases. CDR1 MNHEY and CDR2 SVGAGI come from the germline V gene. The CDR3 spans 18 residues. With V trimmed by 0 bases and J by 2 bases, 7 bases remained unmatched. CDR3 DNA: TGTGCCAGCAGTTACTCCGAGGCAGGGGGAACCTATAATTCACCCCTCCACTTT. Translating gives CASSYSEAGGTYNSPLHF.

This clonotype was observed many times. The chain is built from TRBV11-3 and TRBJ1-1, with D hard to call. This CDR3 spans 15 amino acids. The germline V and J ends were trimmed by 1 base and 1 base, with 10 bases remaining between them. Germline lookup yields CDR1 SGHNT and CDR2 YENEEA. The CDR3 loop is CASSLGGSRNTEAFF. The CDR3 region has the DNA TGTGCCAGCAGCTTAGGAGGGTCGCGGAACACTGAAGCTTTCTTT.

The table lists this clonotype with a few counts. The chain has TRBV7-6 and TRBJ2-1; D unclear. The CDR3 covers 16 residues. Trimming shortened V by 2 bases and J by 0 bases, and 11 bases separated the two germline ends. CDR1 and CDR2 (germline): SGHVS, FNYEAQ. The CDR3 DNA follows: TGTGCCAGCAGCTTAAGACCCCGCAGCTCCTACAATGAGCAGTTCTTC. Translated, it gives CASSLRPRSSYNEQFF.

This clonotype was seen many times. V and J are TRBV6-6 and TRBJ2-4, with unresolved D. V was shortened by 3 bases and J by 0 bases, with 12 bases between the two germline ends. The CDR3 is 16 residues long. Germline CDR1 is MNHNY and CDR2 is SVGAGI (reference sequence). The CDR3 here is CASSYGQALAKNIQYF. CDR3 nucleotide sequence: TGTGCCAGCAGTTATGGCCAGGCGCTAGCCAAAAACATTCAGTACTTC.

A remark on this clonotype: A much larger clone lies one base from this, so it may be a read error. The chain joins TRBV5-1 to TRBJ2-3; 9 bases agree with TRBD2. V was pared by 4 bases and J by 4 bases, with 10 bases of the junction left unmatched. CDR1 and CDR2 (germline): SGHRS, YFSETQ. CDR3 length: 16 residues. The CDR3 sequence is CASSLGTSPSSDTQYF. The CDR3 coding sequence is TGCGCCAGCAGCCTGGGGACTAGCCCTAGCTCAGATACGCAGTATTTT.